The 11 T cell receptor beta chains reported below all come from one sample, sequenced in a study of blood T cell repertoires in COVID-19. Measured with immunoSEQ multiplex PCR; TCRdb has only the in-frame clones, and not every one. The sample has tens of thousands of clones; 85% are singletons. Sequencing input: peripheral blood. The source is a man at least 80 years old with acute or convalescent COVID-19.

The rearrangement links TRBV24-1 to TRBJ2-1; 12 positions agree with TRBD1. Looked up from germline, CDR1 is KGHDR and CDR2 is SFDVKD. The CDR3 loop spans 15 amino acids. V gave up 6 bases and J gave up 7 bases; unmatched junction bases: 6. CDR3 nucleotide sequence: TGTGCCACCAGTAGGGACAGGGGGCTAGAAAATGAGCAGTTCTTC. It specifies CATSRDRGLENEQFF.

V and J are TRBV2 and TRBJ1-3; no definite D call. CDR1 is SNHLY, CDR2 FYNNEI, per germline. This CDR3 is 14 amino acids long. V lost 7 bases, J lost 0 bases, and 10 bases lay in between. The CDR3 spells CASTLDFSGNTIYF. In DNA form, the CDR3 reads TGTGCCAGCACTCTGGACTTCTCTGGAAACACCATATATTTT.

The rearrangement links TRBV19 to TRBJ1-1; perhaps TRBD1 as D (5 bases). V lost 3 bases and J lost 5, with 13 bases in between. The CDR3 runs to 14 residues. From germline, CDR1 is LNHDA and CDR2 SQIVND (reference sequence). The CDR3 is CASSIKAGGTEAFF. CDR3 DNA sequence: TGTGCCAGTAGTATCAAAGCGGGGGGAACTGAAGCTTTCTTT.

This clone was recorded only once. The chain recombines TRBV5-1 with TRBJ1-1; TRBD1 might be the D (5 bases). CDR3 length: 15 amino acids. Trimming removed 0 bases at V and 4 bases at J, with 13 bases between. CDR1 is SGHRS, CDR2 YFSETQ, per germline. Here the CDR3 reads CASSLGQGGGTEAFF. CDR3 in DNA: TGCGCCAGCAGCTTGGGGCAGGGTGGTGGCACTGAAGCTTTCTTT.

The gene calls are TRBV25-1 and TRBJ2-2; 10 bases are shared with TRBD1. Germline-derived CDR1 and CDR2 are MGHDK and SYGVNS. V lost 10 bases, J lost 7 bases, and 9 bases stayed unmatched. This CDR3 comprises 14 residues. CDR3 sequence: CATAGTGVIGELFF. Written as DNA, the CDR3 is TGTGCCACCGCCGGGACAGGGGTGATCGGGGAGCTGTTTTTT.

The chain has TRBV25-1 and TRBJ2-7; 8 bases match TRBD1. V shed 4 bases, J shed 0 bases, and the junction held 8 bases outside the gene matches. Looked up from germline, CDR1 is MGHDK and CDR2 is SYGVNS. The CDR3 sequence is 16 residues long. The CDR3 DNA reads as TGTGCCAGCAGTGCCCCCCCCGGGACAGGCTCCTACGAGCAGTACTTC. It codes for CASSAPPGTGSYEQYF.

The V call is TRBV6-5, the J call TRBJ2-1; D gene unclear. V dropped 2 bases and J dropped 1 base, with 9 bases sitting between them. This CDR3 contains 15 residues. Germline-derived CDR1 and CDR2 are MNHEY and SVGAGI. CDR3 nucleotide sequence: TGTGCCAGCAGTTACGAAAGCGTTTCCTACAATGAGCAGTTCTTC. Amino acids: CASSYESVSYNEQFF.

V gene TRBV3-1 (or the pseudogene TRBV3-2) combines with J gene TRBJ1-5; D unresolved. This CDR3 comprises 15 residues. Trimming took off 1 base at V and 2 bases at J, with 9 bases between the two ends. Germline CDR1 reads LGHDT; CDR2 reads YNNKEL (reference sequence). CDR3 sequence (DNA): TGTGCCAGCAGCCAAGGCGGGGAGGGCAATCAGCCCCAGCATTTT. Residues: CASSQGGEGNQPQHF.

This clone was observed a handful of times. This chain uses TRBV9 with TRBJ1-4; 7 bases are a match to TRBD1. V shed 3 bases and J 8 bases; nucleotides not matched to a gene: 4. Germline V gene lookup returns CDR1 SGDLS and CDR2 YYNGEE. This CDR3 has 13 amino acids. As DNA, the CDR3 is TGTGCCAGCAGCGGCCGACAGGGAGAAAAACTGTTTTTT. Encoded protein: CASSGRQGEKLFF.

This clone was found once. This chain connects TRBV25-1 to TRBJ2-1, with 7 bases lining up with TRBD2. Trimming at V came to 6 bases and at J to 0 bases, leaving 5 bases not matched to a gene. Germline V lookup: CDR1 MGHDK, CDR2 SYGVNS. The CDR3 loop spans 15 amino acids. The CDR3 here is CASSHPGGSYNEQFF. The CDR3 DNA reads as TGTGCCAGCAGCCACCCGGGGGGCTCCTACAATGAGCAGTTCTTC.

The chain links TRBV11-3 to TRBJ2-2, with 7 bases identical to TRBD2. Germline-derived CDR1 and CDR2 are SGHNT and YENEEA. The CDR3 extends over 17 amino acids. Trimming took 2 bases from V and 5 from J; bases not matched to a gene: 11. The CDR3 region has the DNA TGTGCCAGCAGCTTACCCCCTTGGGGAGGGAATACCGGGGAGCTGTTTTTT. It translates to CASSLPPWGGNTGELFF.